The sequence of this TCR beta chain was determined in a study of T cell changes during pregnancy in multiple sclerosis. The CDR3 is 14 residues long. The V and J ends lost 7 bases and 4 bases respectively, with 12 bases between them. The germline gives CDR1 SGHDT, CDR2 YYEEEE. TCRdb's copy holds only in-frame clones and misses some; the assay was immunoSEQ multiplex PCR. The sample carries over 50,000 clones, approximately 90% recorded once. This material consisted of peripheral blood, taken after pregnancy. V is TRBV5-6 and J is TRBJ1-6, with D perhaps matching TRBD1 (5 bases). The clonotype was recovered from a female donor with multiple sclerosis, enrolled in a pregnancy study. The CDR3, as DNA: TGTGCCAGCTCCACCGGACATTATAATTCACCCCTCCACTTT. It is translated as CASSTGHYNSPLHF.